This T cell receptor (beta chain) was recovered during a study of immune evolution from preneoplasia to lung adenocarcinoma. Study results and caveats: Normal lung had the highest top T cell clone frequencies.

Per germline, CDR1 MDHEN and CDR2 SYDVKM. This CDR3 is built from 14 residues. The junction had 8 bases not matched to a gene; V was cut back by 6 bases and J by 4 bases. Repertoires were generated with immunoSEQ multiplex PCR, while TCRdb's copy carries only in-frame clones and drops some. The sample carries around 7,500 clones, 83% recorded once. On this clone itself: The antigen is undetermined.

This clonotype was obtained from a person between 65 and 79 years old with lung adenocarcinoma. The rearrangement joins TRBV28 to TRBJ1-2, with 7 nucleotides matching TRBD1. Sequencing was carried out using FFPE minimally invasive lung adenocarcinoma tissue. CDR3 in amino acids: CASSQQGKGYGYTF. In DNA, the CDR3 is TGTGCCAGCAGCCAACAGGGGAAGGGCTATGGCTACACCTTC.